This entry is about one T cell receptor (beta chain). This sample stems from a study of T cell changes during pregnancy in multiple sclerosis. Germline V gene sequence: CDR1 SGDLS, CDR2 YYNGEE. The CDR3 has 15 residues. With V trimmed by 0 bases and J by 4 bases, 5 bases remained unmatched. TCRdb's copy holds only in-frame clones and misses some; the assay was immunoSEQ multiplex PCR. The sample has approximately 41,000 clones, 94% seen once; the top ten hold about 0.4%. The sequenced sample was CD4+ T cells from peripheral blood mononuclear cells, obtained in the second trimester of pregnancy. The sequence was obtained from a female donor with multiple sclerosis, enrolled in a pregnancy study. The chain combines TRBV9 with TRBJ1-2; 8 bases fit TRBD1. The CDR3 here is CASSVGRGPSYGYTF. The CDR3 bases are TGTGCCAGCAGCGTAGGCAGGGGGCCCTCCTATGGCTACACCTTC.